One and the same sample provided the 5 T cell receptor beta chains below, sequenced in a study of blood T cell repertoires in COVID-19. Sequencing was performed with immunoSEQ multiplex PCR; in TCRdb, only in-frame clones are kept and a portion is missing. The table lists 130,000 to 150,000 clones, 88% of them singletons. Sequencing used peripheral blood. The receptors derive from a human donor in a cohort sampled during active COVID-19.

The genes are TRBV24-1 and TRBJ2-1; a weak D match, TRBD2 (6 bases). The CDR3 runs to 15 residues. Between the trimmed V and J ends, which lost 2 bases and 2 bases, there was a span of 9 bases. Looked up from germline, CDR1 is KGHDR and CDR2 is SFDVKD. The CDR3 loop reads CATSDSRGTYNEQFF. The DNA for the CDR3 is TGTGCCACCAGTGATTCACGGGGGACCTACAATGAGCAGTTCTTC.

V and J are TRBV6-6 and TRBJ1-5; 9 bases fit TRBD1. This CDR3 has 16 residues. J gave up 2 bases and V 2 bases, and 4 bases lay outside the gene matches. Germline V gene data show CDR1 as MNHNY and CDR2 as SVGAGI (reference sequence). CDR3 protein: CASSYGRTGGNQPQHF. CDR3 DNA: TGTGCCAGCAGTTACGGGCGGACAGGGGGCAATCAGCCCCAGCATTTT.

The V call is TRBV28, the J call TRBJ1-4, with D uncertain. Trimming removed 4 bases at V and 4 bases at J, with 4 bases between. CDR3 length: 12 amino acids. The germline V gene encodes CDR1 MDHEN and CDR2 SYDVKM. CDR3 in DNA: TGTGCCAGCAGTTACAGTAATGAAAAACTGTTTTTT. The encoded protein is CASSYSNEKLFF. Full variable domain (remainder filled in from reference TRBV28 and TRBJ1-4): DVKVTQSSRYLVKRTGEKVFLECVQDMDHENMFWYRQDPGLGLRLIYFSYDVKMKEKGDIPEGYSVSREKKERFSLILESASTNQTSMYLCASSYSNEKLFFGSGTQLSVL.

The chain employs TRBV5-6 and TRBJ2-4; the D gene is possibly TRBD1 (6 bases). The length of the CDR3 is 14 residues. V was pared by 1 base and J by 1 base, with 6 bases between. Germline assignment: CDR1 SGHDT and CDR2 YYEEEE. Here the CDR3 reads CASSLTGAKNIQYF. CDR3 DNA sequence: TGTGCCAGCAGCTTGACAGGGGCCAAAAACATTCAGTACTTC.

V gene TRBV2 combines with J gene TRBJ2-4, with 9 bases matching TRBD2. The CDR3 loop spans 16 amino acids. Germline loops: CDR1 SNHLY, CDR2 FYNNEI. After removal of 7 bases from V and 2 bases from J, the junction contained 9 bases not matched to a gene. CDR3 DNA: TGTGCCAGCAAATCTTTTGCGGGAGGGACCAAAAACATTCAGTACTTC. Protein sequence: CASKSFAGGTKNIQYF.